The 23 T cell receptor beta chains given below trace back to one sample, sequenced in a study of T cell responses to AZD1222 COVID-19 vaccine. The table came from immunoSEQ multiplex PCR; TCRdb's copy has only in-frame clones and leaves some out. The sample includes tens of thousands of clones, 85% to 90% of them seen just once. The material sequenced was peripheral blood, taken on day 0 of AZD1222 vaccination. Receptors were obtained from an adult in good health.

The J gene is TRBJ2-2, the V gene TRBV4-1, with D possibly being TRBD1 or TRBD2 (5 bases each). Germline CDR1 MGHRA, CDR2 YSYEKL. This CDR3 region has 16 residues. The V end lost 2 bases, the J end lost 3 bases, and 13 bases lay between the germline ends. This CDR3 reads CASSQQDMGDTGELFF. CDR3 bases: TGCGCCAGCAGCCAACAAGACATGGGGGACACCGGGGAGCTGTTTTTT.

This rearrangement joins TRBV7-3 to TRBJ2-7; 8 bases map to TRBD1. The CDR3 runs to 15 residues. Per germline, CDR1 SGHTA and CDR2 FQGTGA. V lost 6 bases to trimming and J lost 0 bases; unmatched junction nucleotides: 7. CDR3 in DNA: TGTGCCAGCAGTCCTGCAGGGGGCCACTCCTACGAGCAGTACTTC. This encodes CASSPAGGHSYEQYF.

The rearrangement links TRBV5-5 to TRBJ2-6; TRBD1 might be the D (5 bases). CDR1 and CDR2 from the germline V gene are SGHKS and YYEKEE (reference sequence). CDR3 length: 15 amino acids. Trimming took 7 bases from V and 0 from J, leaving 11 bases between them. In nucleotides, the CDR3 is TGTGCCAGCGTCAGGGCCCTCTCTGGGGCCAACGTCCTGACTTTC. It codes for CASVRALSGANVLTF.

V is TRBV14 and J is TRBJ1-6; D call uncertain. This CDR3 comprises 14 residues. Trimming stripped 1 base from V and 7 bases from J, with 8 bases between. From germline, CDR1 is SGHDN and CDR2 FVKESK. CDR3 loop: CASSQGRLNSPLHF. CDR3 in DNA: TGTGCCAGCAGCCAAGGCAGGTTGAATTCACCCCTCCACTTT.

The J gene is TRBJ2-5, the V gene TRBV3-1 (or the pseudogene TRBV3-2); possibly TRBD1 for D (5 bases). Trimming left V 0 bases short and J 7 bases short, with 12 bases between. This CDR3 region has 14 residues. The V gene's germline CDR1 is LGHDT and CDR2 YNNKEL (reference sequence). As DNA, the CDR3 is TGTGCCAGCAGCCAAGAATCCCATAGGGGGACCCAGTACTTC. Translating it yields CASSQESHRGTQYF.

The rearrangement uses TRBV6-5 and TRBJ2-7; tentative D call: TRBD1 (6 bases). The germline V and J ends were trimmed by 8 bases and 1 base, with 9 bases remaining between them. CDR1 and CDR2 from the germline V gene are MNHEY and SVGAGI. This CDR3 comprises 12 residues. CDR3 coding DNA: TGTGCCAGCTCAGGACAGTCCTACGAGCAGTACTTC. It specifies CASSGQSYEQYF.

The rearrangement uses TRBV27 and TRBJ1-5, with a possible D match to TRBD1 (6 bases). From germline, CDR1 is MNHEY and CDR2 SMNVEV (reference sequence). V gave up 8 bases and J gave up 0 bases, with 17 bases separating them. The CDR3 has 16 residues. CDR3 sequence reads: CASSLRGTFSNQPQHF. DNA of the CDR3: TGTGCCAGCTCCCTACGGGGGACATTTAGCAATCAGCCCCAGCATTTT.

The CDR3 reads CASSPDGTTLGTQYF. Here the CDR3 DNA reads TGTGCCAGCAGCCCGGACGGGACAACCTTGGGGACCCAGTACTTC. This sequence joins TRBV5-4 and TRBJ2-5; maybe TRBD1 (6 bases). Germline assignment: CDR1 SGHNT and CDR2 YYREEE (reference sequence). The CDR3 runs to 15 residues. Trimming removed 4 bases at V and 7 bases at J, with 20 bases between.

The DNA of the CDR3 is TGTGCCAGCAGTCGGGACAGCTCTGGGGCCAACGTCCTGACTTTC. Translating it yields CASSRDSSGANVLTF. This sequence joins TRBV6-5 and TRBJ2-6, with TRBD1 matching over 7 bases. The CDR3 totals 15 residues. Germline-derived CDR1 and CDR2 are MNHEY and SVGAGI. V shed 5 bases and J 0 bases; nucleotides not matched to a gene: 1.

CDR3 amino acids: CASSQRVDSPYEQYF. The CDR3 coding sequence is TGCGCCAGCAGCCAGAGGGTGGACAGCCCCTACGAGCAGTACTTC. The chain recombines TRBV4-1 with TRBJ2-7; a weak D match, TRBD1 (6 bases). The CDR3 extends over 15 amino acids. The germline V gene has CDR1 MGHRA and CDR2 YSYEKL. Trimming stripped 3 bases from V and 2 bases from J, with 14 bases between.

The V and J genes are TRBV7-2 and TRBJ2-1; D uncertain. Germline V gene sequence: CDR1 SGHTA, CDR2 FQGNSA. The CDR3 runs to 14 residues. Trimming removed 5 bases at V and 7 bases at J, with 15 bases between. DNA of the CDR3: TGTGCCAGCAGCCTGATAGGTGGGCGGAATGAGCAGTTCTTC. It codes for CASSLIGGRNEQFF.

The CDR3 nucleotides are TGCGCCAGCAGCTTAGGGGGCGCGAGGGGCTACACCTTC. Translation gives CASSLGGARGYTF. This sequence joins TRBV5-1 and TRBJ1-2; 7 bases agree with TRBD1. The CDR3 has 13 residues. Trimming at V came to 2 bases and at J to 8 bases, leaving 6 bases not matched to a gene. The germline CDR1 and CDR2 sequences are SGHRS and YFSETQ.

J is TRBJ2-1 and V is TRBV7-9; 7 nucleotides agree with TRBD2. The V segment lost 4 bases and the J segment 6 bases; nucleotides outside the gene matches: 9. Germline CDR1 is SEHNR and CDR2 is FQNEAQ (reference sequence). The CDR3 contains 15 residues. CDR3 DNA sequence: TGTGCCAGCAGCTCCCAATCAGCGGGGTTCAATGAGCAGTTCTTC. Encoded protein: CASSSQSAGFNEQFF.

This sequence joins TRBV9 and TRBJ2-7, with D maybe TRBD1 (6 bases). The CDR3 has 15 residues. In germline, CDR1 is SGDLS, CDR2 YYNGEE. Trimming took 0 bases from V and 5 from J, leaving 15 bases between them. CDR3 coding DNA: TGTGCCAGCAGCGTAGAAGCAGGGGAATATGACGAGCAGTACTTC. Protein product: CASSVEAGEYDEQYF.

This clone has a single count. This sequence joins TRBV29-1 and TRBJ2-7; D remains unclear. V was pared by 4 bases and J by 0 bases, with 4 bases between. The CDR3 is 11 amino acids. Germline-derived CDR1 and CDR2 are SQVTM and ANQGSEA. The CDR3 loop reads CSVADSYEQYF. Here the CDR3 DNA reads TGCAGCGTTGCTGACTCCTACGAGCAGTACTTC.

The chain recombines TRBV7-9 with TRBJ2-7; a possible D gene is TRBD2 (6 bases). V gave up 2 bases and J gave up 1 base, with 9 bases separating them. CDR1 is SEHNR and CDR2 is FQNEAQ in the germline V gene (reference sequence). CDR3 length: 14 residues. The CDR3 DNA reads TGTGCCAGCAGCTTAAACGGGAGATCCTACGAGCAGTACTTC. Its protein product is CASSLNGRSYEQYF.

This rearrangement joins TRBV2 to TRBJ2-5; maybe TRBD1 (5 bases). CDR1 is SNHLY and CDR2 is FYNNEI in the germline V gene. The V end was cut by 6 bases, the J end by 7 bases, with 12 bases between. CDR3 length: 12 amino acids. The CDR3 region is CASRGAAGTQYF. The CDR3 DNA follows: TGTGCCAGCAGAGGGGCGGCTGGGACCCAGTACTTC.

The chain couples TRBV28 to TRBJ2-4; a weak D match, TRBD2 (7 bases). V gave up 4 bases and J gave up 6 bases, with 16 bases separating them. This CDR3 spans 15 amino acids. CDR1 MDHEN and CDR2 SYDVKM come from the germline V gene. CDR3: CASSSSEGGRNIQYF. For the CDR3, the DNA is TGTGCCAGCAGTTCCTCAGAGGGGGGGAGAAACATTCAGTACTTC. The full variable domain, rest sourced from reference TRBV28 and TRBJ2-4, is DVKVTQSSRYLVKRTGEKVFLECVQDMDHENMFWYRQDPGLGLRLIYFSYDVKMKEKGDIPEGYSVSREKKERFSLILESASTNQTSMYLCASSSSEGGRNIQYFGAGTRLSVL.

V is TRBV28 and J is TRBJ2-5; D possibly uses TRBD1 or TRBD2 (6 bases each). Germline V gene sequence: CDR1 MDHEN, CDR2 SYDVKM. CDR3 length equals 15 residues. Trimming took 2 bases from V and 5 from J, leaving 15 bases between them. CDR3 nucleotides: TGTGCCAGCAGTTTAAGGGGGGCAGGGACCGAGACCCAGTACTTC. Residues: CASSLRGAGTETQYF.

This clone was picked up a small number of times. The chain carries TRBV4-2 and TRBJ2-1, with TRBD2 identical over 10 bases. The V gene's germline CDR1 is LGHNA and CDR2 YNFKEQ. CDR3 size: 18 residues. After removal of 1 base from V and 7 bases from J, the junction contained 13 bases not matched to a gene. The CDR3 is CASSQVTPLAGVSNEQFF. In DNA, the CDR3 is TGTGCCAGCAGCCAAGTCACCCCTCTAGCGGGAGTCAGTAATGAGCAGTTCTTC.

The genes are TRBV19 and TRBJ2-7; D gene unclear. This CDR3 has 12 amino acids. Between the trimmed V and J ends, which lost 5 bases and 6 bases, there was a span of 11 bases. The germline CDR1 and CDR2 sequences are LNHDA and SQIVND (reference sequence). In DNA, the CDR3 is TGTGCCAGTAGTTTCCTCATGGGCGAGCAGTACTTC. Residues: CASSFLMGEQYF.

The rearrangement uses TRBV28 and TRBJ1-2; 9 positions agree with TRBD1. The CDR3 extends over 16 amino acids. Germline V gene sequence: CDR1 MDHEN, CDR2 SYDVKM. V shed 2 bases and J 6 bases; nucleotides not matched to a gene: 10. This CDR3 reads CASSLPRGQGLNGYTF. The CDR3 coding sequence is TGTGCCAGCAGTTTACCCCGAGGACAGGGGCTAAATGGCTACACCTTC.

This chain links TRBV28 with TRBJ1-1; possible D gene TRBD1, 5 bases. Trimming stripped 2 bases from V and 3 bases from J, with 10 bases between. The germline V gene encodes CDR1 MDHEN and CDR2 SYDVKM. The CDR3 extends over 14 amino acids. The CDR3 DNA reads as TGTGCCAGCAGTTTACCTGGGGGGGACACTGAAGCTTTCTTT. As protein: CASSLPGGDTEAFF.